The entry below gives a single T cell receptor (beta chain) sequence along with its context. The sample originates from a study of blood T cell repertoires in COVID-19. In the study overall: Sample material is recorded as cDNA or gDNA derived from T cells, B-cell-depleted T cells, or PBMCs.

The CDR3 spans 13 residues. Deletions cut 7 bases from V and 4 bases from J, with 13 bases between. Sequencing used immunoSEQ multiplex PCR; TCRdb keeps in-frame clones, though not all of them. The sample shows some 66,000 clones, around 76% of them seen only once. The chain couples TRBV12-3 or TRBV12-4 to TRBJ1-2, with D perhaps TRBD1 (5 bases). The clonotype originates from a woman of 80 years or more with acute or convalescent COVID-19. Sequencing was carried out using peripheral blood. Here the CDR3 DNA reads TGTGCCAGCACCCCAGGGCGTGTCTATGGCTACACCTTC. It specifies CASTPGRVYGYTF.